The 16 T cell receptor beta chains below all came from one sample that was sequenced in a study of post-analysis software for immune sequencing data (dated by TCRdb to between 2014 and 2017). The receptor library was made with PCR. Sequencing was performed on an Illumina HiSeq 2500. To reduce PCR and sequencing biases, unique molecular identifiers were built into the TCR beta cDNA libraries. TCRdb cleaned the public reads at Q25 with fastp, built clones with MiXCR and kept in-frame beta chains. Rows are unified per CDR3 protein, each entry keeping the most common DNA and genes. The sample table holds under 650,000 distinct CDR3 sequences, of which 44% were seen once. Clones ranked in the top ten supply roughly 1.7% of the sample. The antigens for these receptors are not known. Results the study describes overall, beyond this receptor: Significantly higher frequencies in patients than in controls were found for several TRBV segments, including TRBV5-6, TRBV5-1 and TRBV20-1.

Source material: blood. These receptors were taken from a girl aged 5-17 years with multiple sclerosis.

This clonotype was observed a few times. The chain joins TRBV7-3 to TRBJ2-5, with D possibly TRBD1 on 6 matching bases. This CDR3 spans 16 amino acids. CDR1 and CDR2 (germline): SGHTA, FQGTGA. Between the trimmed V and J ends, which lost 2 bases and 4 bases, there was a span of 17 bases. The CDR3 is CASSLGGPPDRETQYF. CDR3 coding DNA: TGTGCCAGCAGCTTAGGGGGCCCCCCGGACAGAGAGACCCAGTACTTC.

This sequence joins TRBV12-3 or TRBV12-4 and TRBJ2-3; D not resolved. V was shortened by 3 bases and J by 2 bases, with 12 bases between the two germline ends. The CDR3 has 15 amino acids. In nucleotides, the CDR3 is TGTGCCAGCAGTTTGCCCAGGCTTTACACAGATACGCAGTATTTT. Its translation is CASSLPRLYTDTQYF.

This sequence joins TRBV5-1 and TRBJ2-7; D is unclear. Between the trimmed V and J ends, which lost 2 bases and 2 bases, there was a span of 8 bases. CDR1 SGHRS and CDR2 YFSETQ come from the germline V gene. The CDR3 sequence is 13 residues long. CDR3 sequence reads: CASSFAGPYEQYF. In nucleotides, the CDR3 is TGCGCCAGCAGCTTCGCAGGCCCCTACGAGCAGTACTTC.

The chain employs TRBV5-1 and TRBJ2-3; no clear D. The CDR3 totals 16 residues. V lost 1 base and J 0 bases, leaving 12 bases between the germline ends. Germline CDR1 is SGHRS and CDR2 is YFSETQ. The CDR3 spells CASSLYPQVSTDTQYF. Written as DNA, the CDR3 is TGCGCCAGCAGCTTGTACCCCCAAGTAAGCACAGATACGCAGTATTTT.

This clonotype was seen a few times. The J gene is TRBJ2-4, the V gene TRBV6-5, with 11 positions matching TRBD2. Per germline, CDR1 MNHEY and CDR2 SVGAGI. The V and J ends lost 8 bases and 11 bases, in that order; junction bases with no gene match: 8. The CDR3 totals 13 residues. CDR3 sequence reads: CASGRLAGNVQYF. CDR3 bases: TGTGCCAGCGGGCGACTAGCGGGGAACGTTCAGTACTTC.

This clonotype occurred a few times. The V gene is TRBV10-3, the J gene TRBJ2-5; D tentatively reads TRBD1 or TRBD2 (5 bases each). The J call may be in error: the DNA end matches TRBJ2-7 better. In germline, CDR1 is ENHRY, CDR2 SYGVKD. The CDR3 spans 12 residues. The CDR3 reads CAISPGPHEQYF. In DNA, the CDR3 is TGTGCCATCAGCCCGGGACCCCACGAGCAGTACTTC.

V usage is TRBV20-1 and J usage is TRBJ2-7, with 12 bases that match TRBD2. This CDR3 contains 22 residues. V was pared by 3 bases and J by 6 bases, with 30 bases of the junction left unmatched. Per germline, CDR1 DFQATT and CDR2 SNEGSKA (reference sequence). The CDR3 DNA sequence: TGCAGTGCTAGTACCCGAGGTCGAGTTCCTGAGGTCACTAGCGGGAGGAGGGGCGAGCAGTACTTC. Translating gives CSASTRGRVPEVTSGRRGEQYF.

V gene TRBV3-1 combines with J gene TRBJ1-1; D is undetermined. The CDR3 runs to 14 residues. CDR1 LGHDT and CDR2 YNNKEL come from the germline V gene (reference sequence). Trimming shortened V by 0 bases and J by 4 bases, and 9 bases separated the two germline ends. CDR3 sequence reads: CASSQELEVTEAFF. The CDR3 DNA sequence: TGTGCCAGCAGCCAAGAGTTGGAGGTCACTGAAGCTTTCTTT.

CDR3 loop: CASSQMGTLLNEQFF. CDR3 DNA: TGTGCCAGCAGCCAAATGGGGACTTTACTCAATGAGCAGTTCTTC. V gene TRBV5-6 combines with J gene TRBJ2-1; weak D call: TRBD2 (6 bases). The CDR3 length is 15 residues. Germline V gene lookup returns CDR1 SGHDT and CDR2 YYEEEE. Trimming cost V 4 bases and J 6 bases, with 17 bases left between them.

The chain employs TRBV6-6 and TRBJ1-1; D gene unclear. Germline assignment: CDR1 MNHNY and CDR2 SVGAGI (reference sequence). The CDR3 covers 12 residues. Trimming shortened V by 2 bases and J by 0 bases, and 1 base separated the two germline ends. The CDR3 nucleotides are TGTGCCAGCAGTTACATGAACACTGAAGCTTTCTTT. The encoded protein is CASSYMNTEAFF.

The genes are TRBV11-2 and TRBJ2-1; 9 nucleotides line up with TRBD2. V trimming: 0 bases; J trimming: 7 bases; junction bases outside the gene matches: 10. Germline V gives CDR1 SGHAT, CDR2 FQNNGV. CDR3 length: 17 residues. In nucleotides, the CDR3 is TGTGCCAGCAGCTTAGAGCCGGCTAGCGGGAAACCAAATGAGCAGTTCTTC. Its protein is CASSLEPASGKPNEQFF. Variable domain in full (rest from reference TRBV11-2 and TRBJ2-1): EAGVAQSPRYKIIEKRQSVAFWCNPISGHATLYWYQQILGQGPKLLIQFQNNGVVDDSQLPKDRFSAERLKGVDSTLKIQPAKLEDSAVYLCASSLEPASGKPNEQFFGPGTRLTVL.

V gene TRBV20-1 combines with J gene TRBJ1-2; 7 bases line up with TRBD1. The CDR3 sequence is 13 residues long. The germline CDR1 and CDR2 sequences are DFQATT and SNEGSKA (reference sequence). V shed 7 bases and J 4 bases; nucleotides not matched to a gene: 9. The CDR3 reads CSVADRSGYGYTF. DNA for the CDR3: TGCAGTGTCGCGGACAGGTCGGGCTATGGCTACACCTTC.

The rearrangement links TRBV13 to TRBJ1-1; no clear D. The V and J ends lost 3 bases and 2 bases respectively, with 10 bases between them. This CDR3 region has 14 residues. CDR1 is PRHDT, CDR2 FYEKMQ, per germline (reference sequence). This CDR3 is CASSFFLANTEAFF. CDR3 DNA: TGTGCCAGCAGCTTTTTCCTGGCAAACACTGAAGCTTTCTTT.

This clonotype has more than one count but fewer than ten. This chain joins TRBV7-9 and TRBJ1-2, with D perhaps matching TRBD1 (5 bases). The CDR3 consists of 14 residues. Trimming pared 0 bases from V and 6 bases from J, leaving 11 bases between. Germline V lookup: CDR1 SEHNR, CDR2 FQNEAQ (reference sequence). In DNA form, the CDR3 reads TGTGCCAGCAGCTTAGCGGTAGGGGATAATGGCTACACCTTC. Translating gives CASSLAVGDNGYTF.

The chain employs TRBV13 and TRBJ1-2; the match to TRBD1 covers 12 bases. The junction had 8 bases not matched to a gene; V was cut back by 0 bases and J by 6 bases. The CDR3 sequence is 17 residues long. CDR1 is PRHDT, CDR2 FYEKMQ, per germline (reference sequence). The CDR3 sequence is CASSLGGTGGPTDGYTF. For the CDR3, the DNA is TGTGCCAGCAGCTTAGGGGGGACAGGGGGCCCGACGGATGGCTACACCTTC.

The rearrangement links TRBV12-3 or TRBV12-4 to TRBJ2-5, with D hard to call. Trimming stripped 8 bases from V and 11 bases from J, with 15 bases between. This CDR3 is built from 11 residues. The CDR3 DNA sequence: TGTGCCAGCTTAGTTGACAATGAGCAGTACTTC. This gives the protein CASLVDNEQYF.